This T cell receptor beta chain comes out of a study of shared T cell receptors in the human thymus. The CDR3 length is 11 residues. Trimming at V came to 0 bases and at J to 13 bases, leaving 3 bases not matched to a gene. Looked up from germline, CDR1 is DFQATT and CDR2 is SNEGSKA (reference sequence). TCRdb's table, derived via immunoSEQ multiplex PCR, lists solely in-frame clones and lacks some. The sample yields 630,000 or so clones, around 87% seen once. The sample was also reused in another study, on human thymus T cells. Per that paper: Finnish infants who were healthy and having corrective surgery for congenital heart defects made up the donors.

The sample taken for sequencing was thymocytes. This sequence joins TRBV20-1 and TRBJ1-5; the match to TRBD1 covers 7 bases. The receptor was isolated from a boy under three years old with a congenital heart defect. CDR3 region: CSARDLQGQHF. DNA for the CDR3: TGCAGTGCTAGAGATTTACAGGGGCAGCATTTT.